Shown below are 2 T cell receptor beta chains from a single sample sequenced in a study of blood T cell repertoires in COVID-19. Profiled with immunoSEQ multiplex PCR; TCRdb holds only in-frame clones, not every one. The sample has some 18,000 clones, approximately 91% seen once. The sample was peripheral blood. Receptors originate from a human donor in a cohort sampled during active COVID-19.

The rearrangement links TRBV2 to TRBJ2-5; 9 nucleotides line up with TRBD1. Unmatched junction bases numbered 6, after V lost 3 bases and J lost 7 bases. The CDR3 is 14 amino acids. Germline-derived CDR1 and CDR2 are SNHLY and FYNNEI. The CDR3 loop is CASSDGQGLSTQYF. In DNA form, the CDR3 reads TGTGCCAGCAGTGACGGACAGGGGCTCTCGACCCAGTACTTC.

The chain has TRBV18 and TRBJ2-4, with D hard to call. The CDR3 covers 15 residues. V was shortened by 3 bases and J by 1 base, with 10 bases between the two germline ends. CDR1 is KGHSH and CDR2 is LQKENI in the germline V gene. CDR3 bases: TGTGCCAGCTCACCGAAGACACCGGCCAAAAACATTCAGTACTTC. This translates into CASSPKTPAKNIQYF.